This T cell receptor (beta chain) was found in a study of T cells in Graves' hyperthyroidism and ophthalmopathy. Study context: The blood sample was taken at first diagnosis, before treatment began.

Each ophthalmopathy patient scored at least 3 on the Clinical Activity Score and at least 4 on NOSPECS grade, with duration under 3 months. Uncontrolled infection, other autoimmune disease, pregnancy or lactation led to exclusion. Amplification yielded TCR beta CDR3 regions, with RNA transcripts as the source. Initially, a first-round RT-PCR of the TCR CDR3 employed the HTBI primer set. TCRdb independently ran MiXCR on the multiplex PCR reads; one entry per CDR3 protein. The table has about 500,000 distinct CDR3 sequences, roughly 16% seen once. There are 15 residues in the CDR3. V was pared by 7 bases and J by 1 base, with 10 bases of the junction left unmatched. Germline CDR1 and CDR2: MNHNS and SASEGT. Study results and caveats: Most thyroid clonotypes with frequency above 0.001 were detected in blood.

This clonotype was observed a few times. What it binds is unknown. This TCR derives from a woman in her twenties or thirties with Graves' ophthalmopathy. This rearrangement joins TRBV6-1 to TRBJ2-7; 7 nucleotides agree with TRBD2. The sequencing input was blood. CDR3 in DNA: TGTGCCAGCAAGGGCGGGAGTTCCCTTTCCTACGAGCAGTACTTC. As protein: CASKGGSSLSYEQYF.